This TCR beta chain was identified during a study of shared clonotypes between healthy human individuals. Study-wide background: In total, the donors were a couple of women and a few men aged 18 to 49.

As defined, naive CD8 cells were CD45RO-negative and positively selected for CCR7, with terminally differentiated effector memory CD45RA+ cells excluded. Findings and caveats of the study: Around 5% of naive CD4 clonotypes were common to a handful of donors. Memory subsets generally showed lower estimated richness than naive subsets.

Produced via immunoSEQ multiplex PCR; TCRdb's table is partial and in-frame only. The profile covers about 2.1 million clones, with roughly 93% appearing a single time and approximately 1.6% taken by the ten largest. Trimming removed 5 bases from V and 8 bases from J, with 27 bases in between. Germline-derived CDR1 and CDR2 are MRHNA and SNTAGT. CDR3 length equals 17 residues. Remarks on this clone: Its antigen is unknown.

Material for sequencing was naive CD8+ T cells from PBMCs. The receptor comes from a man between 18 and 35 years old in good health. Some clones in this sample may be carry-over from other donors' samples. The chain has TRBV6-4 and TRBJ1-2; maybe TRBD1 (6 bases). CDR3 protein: CASSPDFGVGGAGGYTF. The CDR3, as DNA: TGTGCCAGCAGTCCCGATTTCGGCGTCGGGGGCGCGGGAGGCTACACCTTC.